The 14 T cell receptor beta chains in this list originate from one sample, sequenced in a study of blood T cell repertoires in COVID-19. Generated by immunoSEQ multiplex PCR, the TCRdb table keeps only in-frame clones and is missing some. The table includes over 75,000 clones, about 88% detected once. Sequenced material: peripheral blood. These TCRs come from a woman over 75 with acute or convalescent COVID-19.

The gene calls are TRBV19 and TRBJ1-1, with TRBD1 matching over 7 bases. Germline assignment: CDR1 LNHDA and CDR2 SQIVND (reference sequence). V was clipped by 9 bases and J by 3 bases; unmatched bases: 7. The CDR3 consists of 13 residues. In DNA, the CDR3 is TGTGCCAGCAGACAGGGCTCGTACACTGAAGCTTTCTTT. Translating it yields CASRQGSYTEAFF.

The V call is TRBV24-1, the J call TRBJ2-1, with D tentatively TRBD1 (5 bases). The length of the CDR3 is 17 residues. Per germline, CDR1 KGHDR and CDR2 SFDVKD. The V end lost 4 bases, the J end lost 7 bases, and 22 bases lay between the germline ends. The CDR3 coding sequence is TGTGCCACCAGTGAGACCGTGGGCGGTGGGGCGAAGAATGAGCAGTTCTTC. It encodes CATSETVGGGAKNEQFF.

The chain links TRBV2 to TRBJ1-6, with D uncertain. V was cut by 1 base and J by 0 bases, with 4 bases left in between. The CDR3 runs 15 residues. Germline assignment: CDR1 SNHLY and CDR2 FYNNEI. CDR3 sequence: CASSEGGSYNSPLHF. In DNA, the CDR3 is TGTGCCAGCAGTGAAGGAGGCTCCTATAATTCACCCCTCCACTTT. The variable domain in full, completed from reference TRBV2 and TRBJ1-6, reads EPEVTQTPSHQVTQMGQEVILRCVPISNHLYFYWYRQILGQKVEFLVSFYNNEISEKSEIFDDQFSVERPDGSNFTLKIRSTKLEDSAMYFCASSEGGSYNSPLHFGNGTRLTVT.

The chain links TRBV30 to TRBJ2-5; 7 nucleotides line up with TRBD2. This CDR3 contains 12 residues. V trimming: 2 bases; J trimming: 4 bases; junction bases outside the gene matches: 1. Germline-derived CDR1 and CDR2 are GTSNPN and SVGIG (reference sequence). This CDR3 reads CAWSSGGETQYF. CDR3 sequence (DNA): TGTGCCTGGAGTTCGGGGGGAGAGACCCAGTACTTC.

The chain couples TRBV18 to TRBJ1-4, with D possibly TRBD1 on 5 matching bases. The CDR3 loop spans 15 amino acids. V was cut by 4 bases and J by 4 bases, with 13 bases left in between. In germline, CDR1 is KGHSH, CDR2 LQKENI. CDR3 sequence reads: CASSREGRDNEKLFF. Written as DNA, the CDR3 is TGTGCCAGCTCACGAGAAGGCAGGGATAATGAAAAACTGTTTTTT. Combining the CDR3 with reference TRBV18 and TRBJ1-4 gives the whole variable domain NAGVMQNPRHLVRRRGQEARLRCSPMKGHSHVYWYRQLPEEGLKFMVYLQKENIIDESGMPKERFSAEFPKEGPSILRIQQVVRGDSAAYFCASSREGRDNEKLFFGSGTQLSVL.

The chain joins TRBV30 to TRBJ2-1; TRBD2 matches at 10 bases. V lost 6 bases, J lost 11 bases, and 10 bases stayed unmatched. CDR3 size: 13 residues. The germline V gene encodes CDR1 GTSNPN and CDR2 SVGIG (reference sequence). CDR3 DNA: TGTGCCTGCCACGGACTAGCGGTAACTAAGCAGTTCTTC. Amino acids: CACHGLAVTKQFF.

This rearrangement joins TRBV20-1 to TRBJ2-7; a weak D match, TRBD1 (6 bases). Germline loops: CDR1 DFQATT, CDR2 SNEGSKA (reference sequence). V lost 3 bases and J 5 bases, leaving 20 bases between the germline ends. The length of the CDR3 is 15 residues. CDR3 sequence: CSASRIQGISHEQYF. CDR3 in DNA: TGCAGTGCTAGTAGGATACAGGGTATTTCTCACGAGCAGTACTTC.

The chain uses TRBV27 and TRBJ1-1; TRBD1 matches at 7 bases. Looked up from germline, CDR1 is MNHEY and CDR2 is SMNVEV (reference sequence). Germline trimming cut 1 base from V and 1 base from J; bases unmatched to any gene: 3. The CDR3 spans 15 residues. This CDR3 reads CASSLFGTANTEAFF. CDR3 DNA: TGTGCCAGCAGTTTATTCGGGACAGCGAACACTGAAGCTTTCTTT.

V gene TRBV7-9 combines with J gene TRBJ2-7, with 8 bases lining up with TRBD2. Germline values: CDR1 SEHNR, CDR2 FQNEAQ (reference sequence). The CDR3 length is 15 residues. J lost 2 bases, V lost 5 bases, and 8 bases had no gene match. CDR3 protein: CASSLTGGATYEQYF. The CDR3 nucleotides read TGTGCCAGCAGCCTCACGGGGGGGGCAACCTACGAGCAGTACTTC.

The rearrangement links TRBV2 to TRBJ1-2, with D hard to call. The length of the CDR3 is 13 residues. V was clipped by 7 bases and J by 8 bases, with 17 bases between them. CDR1 is SNHLY and CDR2 is FYNNEI in the germline V gene. CDR3 amino acids: CASTLTETTGYTF. CDR3 coding DNA: TGTGCCAGCACCCTCACCGAGACAACAGGCTACACCTTC.

The CDR3 nucleotides read TGTGCCAGCAGCTTGGGACAGAACTATGGCTACACCTTC. This sequence encodes CASSLGQNYGYTF. This chain joins TRBV7-8 and TRBJ1-2; 7 bases are a match to TRBD1. After removal of 3 bases from V and 2 bases from J, the junction contained 0 bases not matched to a gene. This CDR3 is built from 13 residues. Germline CDR1 SGHVS, CDR2 FQNEAQ. The variable domain in full, completed from reference TRBV7-8 and TRBJ1-2, reads GAGVSQSPRYKVAKRGQDVALRCDPISGHVSLFWYQQALGQGPEFLTYFQNEAQLDKSGLPSDRFFAERPEGSVSTLKIQRTQQEDSAVYLCASSLGQNYGYTFGSGTRLTVV.

The chain carries TRBV3-1 (or the pseudogene TRBV3-2) and TRBJ2-3; 9 positions agree with TRBD2. This CDR3 region has 16 residues. CDR1 and CDR2 from the germline V gene are LGHDT and YNNKEL (reference sequence). The V and J ends lost 2 bases and 3 bases, in that order; junction bases with no gene match: 6. The CDR3, as DNA: TGTGCCAGCAGCCAACTACAAGCGGGGGGTACAGATACGCAGTATTTT. Residues: CASSQLQAGGTDTQYF.

V is TRBV2 and J is TRBJ2-7, with TRBD2 identical over 11 bases. This CDR3 has 15 residues. Trimming took 7 bases from V and 4 from J; bases not matched to a gene: 9. Germline V gene sequence: CDR1 SNHLY, CDR2 FYNNEI. CDR3: CASTLELAGAYEQYF. The CDR3 DNA reads TGTGCCAGCACCCTAGAACTAGCGGGAGCTTACGAGCAGTACTTC. Full variable domain (missing parts from reference TRBV2 and TRBJ2-7): EPEVTQTPSHQVTQMGQEVILRCVPISNHLYFYWYRQILGQKVEFLVSFYNNEISEKSEIFDDQFSVERPDGSNFTLKIRSTKLEDSAMYFCASTLELAGAYEQYFGPGTRLTVT.

This chain joins TRBV7-3 and TRBJ2-7; perhaps TRBD1 as D (6 bases). This CDR3 region has 12 residues. Looked up from germline, CDR1 is SGHTA and CDR2 is FQGTGA. V lost 5 bases and J lost 5, with 10 bases in between. CDR3 amino acids: CASSPRDNEQYF. Here the CDR3 DNA reads TGTGCCAGCAGCCCTAGGGACAACGAGCAGTACTTC. Filled out from reference TRBV7-3 and TRBJ2-7, the complete variable domain reads GAGVSQTPSNKVTEKGKYVELRCDPISGHTALYWYRQSLGQGPEFLIYFQGTGAADDSGLPNDRFFAVRPEGSVSTLKIQRTERGDSAVYLCASSPRDNEQYFGPGTRLTVT.